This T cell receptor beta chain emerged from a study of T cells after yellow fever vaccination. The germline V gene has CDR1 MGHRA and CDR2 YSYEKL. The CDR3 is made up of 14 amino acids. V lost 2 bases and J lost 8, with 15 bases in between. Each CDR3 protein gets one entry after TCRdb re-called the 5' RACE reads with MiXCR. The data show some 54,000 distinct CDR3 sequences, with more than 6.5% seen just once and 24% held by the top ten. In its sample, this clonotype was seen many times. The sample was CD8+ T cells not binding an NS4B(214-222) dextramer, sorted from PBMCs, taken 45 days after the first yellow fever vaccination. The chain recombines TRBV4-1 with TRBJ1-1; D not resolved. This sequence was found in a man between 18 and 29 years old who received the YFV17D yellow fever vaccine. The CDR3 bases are TGCGCCAGCAGCCAATACCCAAGGGCCAAGGAAGCTTTCTTT. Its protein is CASSQYPRAKEAFF.